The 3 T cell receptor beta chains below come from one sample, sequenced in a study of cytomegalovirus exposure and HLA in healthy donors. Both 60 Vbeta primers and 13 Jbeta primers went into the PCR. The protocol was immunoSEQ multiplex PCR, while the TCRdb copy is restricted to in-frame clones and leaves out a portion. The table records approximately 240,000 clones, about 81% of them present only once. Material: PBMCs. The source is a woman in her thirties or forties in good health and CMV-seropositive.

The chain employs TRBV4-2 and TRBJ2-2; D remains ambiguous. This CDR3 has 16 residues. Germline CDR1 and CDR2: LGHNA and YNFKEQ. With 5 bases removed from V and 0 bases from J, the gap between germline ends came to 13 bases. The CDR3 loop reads CASSIDDISNTGELFF. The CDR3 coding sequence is TGTGCCAGCAGCATTGACGACATTTCGAACACCGGGGAGCTGTTTTTT.

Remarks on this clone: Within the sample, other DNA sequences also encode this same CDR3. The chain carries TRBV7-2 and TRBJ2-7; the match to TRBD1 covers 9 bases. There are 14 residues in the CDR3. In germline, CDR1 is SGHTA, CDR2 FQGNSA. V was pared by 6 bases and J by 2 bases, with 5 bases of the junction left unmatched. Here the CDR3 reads CASSLQGATYEQYF. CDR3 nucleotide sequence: TGTGCCAGCAGTCTACAGGGGGCAACCTACGAGCAGTACTTC. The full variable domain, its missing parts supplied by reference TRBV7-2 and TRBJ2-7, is GAGVSQSPSNKVTEKGKDVELRCDPISGHTALYWYRQSLGQGLEFLIYFQGNSAPDKSGLPSDRFSAERTGGSVSTLTIQRTQQEDSAVYLCASSLQGATYEQYFGPGTRLTVT.

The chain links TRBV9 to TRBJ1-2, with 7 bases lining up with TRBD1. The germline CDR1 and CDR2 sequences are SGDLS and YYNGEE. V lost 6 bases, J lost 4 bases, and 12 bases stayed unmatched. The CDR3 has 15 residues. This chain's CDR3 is CASTPSGTDVYGYTF. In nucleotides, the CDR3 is TGTGCCAGCACGCCTTCCGGGACAGATGTCTATGGCTACACCTTC.